Presented here are 4 T cell receptor beta chains from one specimen sequenced in a study of blood T cell repertoires in COVID-19. The table came from immunoSEQ multiplex PCR; TCRdb's copy has only in-frame clones and leaves some out. The sample holds about 190,000 clones; roughly nine tenths are singletons and the top ten take 0.95% to 1.3%. Material: peripheral blood. Receptors were obtained from a man between 25 and 39 years old with acute or convalescent COVID-19.

Only one count was recorded for this clone. The chain has TRBV18 and TRBJ2-1; the match to TRBD2 covers 9 bases. The ends lost 3 bases at V and 7 bases at J; junction bases unmatched: 13. Looked up from germline, CDR1 is KGHSH and CDR2 is LQKENI. The CDR3 contains 17 residues. The CDR3 is CASSPSGREGRGNEQFF. The DNA of the CDR3 is TGTGCCAGCTCACCCTCTGGGCGGGAGGGCCGAGGGAATGAGCAGTTCTTC.

The chain couples TRBV7-9 to TRBJ2-3; 7 nucleotides match TRBD1. The V gene's germline CDR1 is SEHNR and CDR2 FQNEAQ (reference sequence). CDR3 length: 13 residues. V shed 8 bases and J 2 bases; nucleotides not matched to a gene: 4. CDR3: CASLGGSTDTQYF. CDR3 DNA: TGTGCCAGCCTAGGGGGCTCCACAGATACGCAGTATTTT. Full variable domain (missing parts from reference TRBV7-9 and TRBJ2-3): DTGVSQNPRHKITKRGQNVTFRCDPISEHNRLYWYRQTLGQGPEFLTYFQNEAQLEKSRLLSDRFSAERPKGSFSTLEIQRTEQGDSAMYLCASLGGSTDTQYFGPGTRLTVL.

The V gene is TRBV5-4, the J gene TRBJ2-2, with 9 bases that match TRBD2. V lost 4 bases and J lost 6; bases outside the gene matches: 7. The CDR3 has 15 amino acids. Germline V CDR1 and CDR2: SGHNT, YYREEE (reference sequence). The CDR3 DNA is TGTGCCAGCAGCCCCGGGACTAGCCTCTCCGGGGAGCTGTTTTTT. It specifies CASSPGTSLSGELFF.

The J gene is TRBJ1-1, the V gene TRBV28; 9 bases agree with TRBD1. CDR3 length: 14 residues. Germline-derived CDR1 and CDR2 are MDHEN and SYDVKM. Unmatched junction bases numbered 6, after V lost 5 bases and J lost 5 bases. CDR3 DNA sequence: TGTGCCAGCAGTCCCGGGACAGGGAGGACTGAAGCTTTCTTT. Translation gives CASSPGTGRTEAFF. Looking up the rest from reference TRBV28 and TRBJ1-1 gives the full variable domain: DVKVTQSSRYLVKRTGEKVFLECVQDMDHENMFWYRQDPGLGLRLIYFSYDVKMKEKGDIPEGYSVSREKKERFSLILESASTNQTSMYLCASSPGTGRTEAFFGQGTRLTVV.